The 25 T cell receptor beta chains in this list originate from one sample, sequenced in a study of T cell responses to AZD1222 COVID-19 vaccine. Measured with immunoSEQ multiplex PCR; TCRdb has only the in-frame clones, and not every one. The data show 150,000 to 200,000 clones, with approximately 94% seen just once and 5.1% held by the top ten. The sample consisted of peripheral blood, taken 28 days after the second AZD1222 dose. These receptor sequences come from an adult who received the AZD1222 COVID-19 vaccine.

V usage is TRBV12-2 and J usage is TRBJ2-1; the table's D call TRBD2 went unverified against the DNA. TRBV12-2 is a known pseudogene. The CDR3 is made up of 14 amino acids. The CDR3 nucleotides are TGTGCAAGTCGCTTAGCGCTAGCGAGCCATGAGCAGTTCTTC. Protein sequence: CASRLALASHEQFF.

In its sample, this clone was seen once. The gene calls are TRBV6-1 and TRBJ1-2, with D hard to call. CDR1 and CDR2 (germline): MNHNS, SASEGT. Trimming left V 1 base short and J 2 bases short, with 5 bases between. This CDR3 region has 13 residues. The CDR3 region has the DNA TGTGCCAGCAGTGAAGGACAAAACTATGGCTACACCTTC. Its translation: CASSEGQNYGYTF.

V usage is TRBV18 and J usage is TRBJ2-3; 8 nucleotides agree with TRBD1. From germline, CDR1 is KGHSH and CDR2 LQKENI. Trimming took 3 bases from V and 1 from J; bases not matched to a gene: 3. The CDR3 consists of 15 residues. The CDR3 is CASSPDRGRTDTQYF. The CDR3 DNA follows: TGTGCCAGCTCACCCGACAGGGGCCGCACAGATACGCAGTATTTT.

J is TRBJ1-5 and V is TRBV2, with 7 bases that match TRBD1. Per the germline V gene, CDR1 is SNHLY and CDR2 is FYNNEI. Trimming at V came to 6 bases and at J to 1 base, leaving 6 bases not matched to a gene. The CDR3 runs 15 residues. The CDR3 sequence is CASSGYRGSNQPQHF. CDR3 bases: TGTGCCAGCAGCGGCTACAGGGGAAGCAATCAGCCCCAGCATTTT. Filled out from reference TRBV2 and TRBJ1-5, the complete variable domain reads EPEVTQTPSHQVTQMGQEVILRCVPISNHLYFYWYRQILGQKVEFLVSFYNNEISEKSEIFDDQFSVERPDGSNFTLKIRSTKLEDSAMYFCASSGYRGSNQPQHFGDGTRLSIL.

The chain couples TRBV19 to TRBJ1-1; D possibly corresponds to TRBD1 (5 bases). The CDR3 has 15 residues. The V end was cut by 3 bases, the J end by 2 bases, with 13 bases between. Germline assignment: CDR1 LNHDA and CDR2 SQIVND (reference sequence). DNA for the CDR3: TGTGCCAGTAGTATCCAGACAGTCCTCAACACTGAAGCTTTCTTT. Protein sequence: CASSIQTVLNTEAFF.

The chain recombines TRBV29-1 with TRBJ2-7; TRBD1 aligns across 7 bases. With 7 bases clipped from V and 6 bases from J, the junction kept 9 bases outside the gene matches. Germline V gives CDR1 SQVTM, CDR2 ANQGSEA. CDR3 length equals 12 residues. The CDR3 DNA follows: TGCAGCGCTACGACACAGGGGCGCGAGCAGTACTTC. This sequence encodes CSATTQGREQYF.

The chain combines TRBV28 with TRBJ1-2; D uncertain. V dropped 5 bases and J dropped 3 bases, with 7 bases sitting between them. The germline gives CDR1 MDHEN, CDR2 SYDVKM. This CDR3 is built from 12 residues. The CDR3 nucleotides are TGTGCCAGCAGTCCTACAGACTATGGCTACACCTTC. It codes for CASSPTDYGYTF.

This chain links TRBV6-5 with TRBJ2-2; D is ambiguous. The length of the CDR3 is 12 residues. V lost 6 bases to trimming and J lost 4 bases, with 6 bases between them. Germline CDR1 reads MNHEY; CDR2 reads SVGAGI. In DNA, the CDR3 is TGTGCCAGCAGAATTAGCACCGGGGAGCTGTTTTTT. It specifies CASRISTGELFF.

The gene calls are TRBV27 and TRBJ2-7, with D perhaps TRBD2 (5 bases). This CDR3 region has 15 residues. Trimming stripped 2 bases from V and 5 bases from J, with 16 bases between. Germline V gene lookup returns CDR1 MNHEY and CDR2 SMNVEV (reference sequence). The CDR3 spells CASSLPPTSIHEQYF. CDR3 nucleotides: TGTGCCAGCAGTTTACCACCTACTAGTATACACGAGCAGTACTTC.

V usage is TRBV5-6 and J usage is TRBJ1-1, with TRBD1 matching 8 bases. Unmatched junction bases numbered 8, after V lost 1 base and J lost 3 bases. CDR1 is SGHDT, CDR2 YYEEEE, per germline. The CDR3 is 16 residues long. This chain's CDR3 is CASSLTTGAIDTEAFF. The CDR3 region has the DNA TGTGCCAGCAGCTTGACGACAGGGGCAATCGACACTGAAGCTTTCTTT. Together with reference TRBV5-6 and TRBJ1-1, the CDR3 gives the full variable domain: DAGVTQSPTHLIKTRGQQVTLRCSPKSGHDTVSWYQQALGQGPQFIFQYYEEEERQRGNFPDRFSGHQFPNYSSELNVNALLLGDSALYLCASSLTTGAIDTEAFFGQGTRLTVV.

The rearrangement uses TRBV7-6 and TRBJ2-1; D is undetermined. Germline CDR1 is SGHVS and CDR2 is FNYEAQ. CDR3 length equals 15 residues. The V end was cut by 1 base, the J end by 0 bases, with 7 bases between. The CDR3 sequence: CASSLDGSSYNEQFF. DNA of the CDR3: TGTGCCAGCAGCTTAGATGGAAGCTCCTACAATGAGCAGTTCTTC.

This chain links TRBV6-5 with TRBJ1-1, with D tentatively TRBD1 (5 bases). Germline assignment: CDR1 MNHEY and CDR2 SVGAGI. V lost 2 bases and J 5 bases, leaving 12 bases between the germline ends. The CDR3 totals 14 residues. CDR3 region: CASSYSLRGTEAFF. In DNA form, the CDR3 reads TGTGCCAGCAGTTACAGTTTAAGGGGAACTGAAGCTTTCTTT.

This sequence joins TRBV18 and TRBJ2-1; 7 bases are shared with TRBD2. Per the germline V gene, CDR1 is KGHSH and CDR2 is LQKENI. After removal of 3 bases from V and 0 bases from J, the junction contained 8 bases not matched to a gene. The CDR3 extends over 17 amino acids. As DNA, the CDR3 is TGTGCCAGCTCACCGGGGGTAGCGGGCACCTCCTACAATGAGCAGTTCTTC. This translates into CASSPGVAGTSYNEQFF. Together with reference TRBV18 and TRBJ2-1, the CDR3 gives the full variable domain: NAGVMQNPRHLVRRRGQEARLRCSPMKGHSHVYWYRQLPEEGLKFMVYLQKENIIDESGMPKERFSAEFPKEGPSILRIQQVVRGDSAAYFCASSPGVAGTSYNEQFFGPGTRLTVL.

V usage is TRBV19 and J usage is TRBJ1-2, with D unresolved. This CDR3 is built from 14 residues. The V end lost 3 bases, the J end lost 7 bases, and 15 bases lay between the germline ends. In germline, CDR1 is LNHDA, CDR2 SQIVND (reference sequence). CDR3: CASSIVPGFGGYTF. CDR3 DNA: TGTGCCAGTAGTATCGTTCCGGGGTTTGGTGGCTACACCTTC. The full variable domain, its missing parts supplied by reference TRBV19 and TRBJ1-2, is DGGITQSPKYLFRKEGQNVTLSCEQNLNHDAMYWYRQDPGQGLRLIYYSQIVNDFQKGDIAEGYSVSREKKESFPLTVTSAQKNPTAFYLCASSIVPGFGGYTFGSGTRLTVV.

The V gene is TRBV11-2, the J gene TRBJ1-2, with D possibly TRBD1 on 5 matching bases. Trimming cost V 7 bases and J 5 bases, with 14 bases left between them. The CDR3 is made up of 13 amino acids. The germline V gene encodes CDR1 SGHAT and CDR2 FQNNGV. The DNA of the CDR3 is TGTGCCAGCACCGCCCAGGGTCCTTATGGCTACACCTTC. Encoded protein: CASTAQGPYGYTF.

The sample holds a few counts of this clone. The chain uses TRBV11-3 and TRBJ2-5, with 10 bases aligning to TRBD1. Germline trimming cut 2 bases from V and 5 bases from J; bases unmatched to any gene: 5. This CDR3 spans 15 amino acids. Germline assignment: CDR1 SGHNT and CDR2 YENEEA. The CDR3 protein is CASSLKTGGAETQYF. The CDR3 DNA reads TGTGCCAGCAGCTTAAAGACAGGGGGCGCGGAGACCCAGTACTTC.

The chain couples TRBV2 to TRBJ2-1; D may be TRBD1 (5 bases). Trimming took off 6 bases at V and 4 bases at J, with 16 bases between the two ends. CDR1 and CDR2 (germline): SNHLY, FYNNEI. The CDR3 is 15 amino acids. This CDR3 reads CASRDPRQKYNEQFF. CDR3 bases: TGTGCCAGCAGGGATCCCCGACAGAAATACAATGAGCAGTTCTTC.

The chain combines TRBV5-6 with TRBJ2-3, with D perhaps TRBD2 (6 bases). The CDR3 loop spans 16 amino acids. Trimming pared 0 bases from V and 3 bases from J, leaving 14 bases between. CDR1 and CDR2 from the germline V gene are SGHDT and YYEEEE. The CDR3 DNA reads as TGTGCCAGCAGCTTGGATGGGAAGGAGGGGACAGATACGCAGTATTTT. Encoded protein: CASSLDGKEGTDTQYF.

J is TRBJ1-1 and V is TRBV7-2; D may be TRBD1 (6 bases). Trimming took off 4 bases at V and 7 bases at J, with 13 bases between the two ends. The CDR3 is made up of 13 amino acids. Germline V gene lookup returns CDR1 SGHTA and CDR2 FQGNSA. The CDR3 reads CASSSQGYGEAFF. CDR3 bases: TGTGCCAGCAGCTCACAGGGTTATGGTGAAGCTTTCTTT.

CDR3 DNA sequence: TGTGCCAGCAGCCGATTTAAGACTAGCGGGACAGATACGCAGTATTTT. It translates to CASSRFKTSGTDTQYF. The chain carries TRBV14 and TRBJ2-3, with 10 positions matching TRBD2. This CDR3 has 16 amino acids. V shed 4 bases, J shed 3 bases, and the junction held 7 bases outside the gene matches. Per germline, CDR1 SGHDN and CDR2 FVKESK.

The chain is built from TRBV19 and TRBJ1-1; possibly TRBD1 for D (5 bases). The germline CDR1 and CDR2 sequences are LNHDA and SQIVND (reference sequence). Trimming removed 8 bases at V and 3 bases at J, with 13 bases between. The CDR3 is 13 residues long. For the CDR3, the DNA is TGTGCCAGTGTCAGGGAGAAGGACACTGAAGCTTTCTTT. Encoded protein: CASVREKDTEAFF.

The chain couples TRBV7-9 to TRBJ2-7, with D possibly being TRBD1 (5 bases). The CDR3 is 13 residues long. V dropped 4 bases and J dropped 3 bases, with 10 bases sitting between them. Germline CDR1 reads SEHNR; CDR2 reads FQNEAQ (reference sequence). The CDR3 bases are TGTGCCAGCAGCTCAGGGCGGATCTACGAGCAGTACTTC. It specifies CASSSGRIYEQYF.

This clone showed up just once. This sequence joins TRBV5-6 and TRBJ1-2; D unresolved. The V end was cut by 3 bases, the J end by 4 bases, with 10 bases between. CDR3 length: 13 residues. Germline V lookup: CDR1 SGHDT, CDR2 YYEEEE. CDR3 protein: CASSYQVVYGYTF. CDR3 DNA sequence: TGTGCCAGCAGCTACCAGGTGGTCTATGGCTACACCTTC.

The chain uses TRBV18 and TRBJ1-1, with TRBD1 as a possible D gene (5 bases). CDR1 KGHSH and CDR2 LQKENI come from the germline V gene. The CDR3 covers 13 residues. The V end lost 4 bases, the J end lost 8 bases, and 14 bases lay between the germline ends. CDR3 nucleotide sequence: TGTGCCAGCTCACAGACAGATTTTCGAGAAGCTTTCTTT. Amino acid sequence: CASSQTDFREAFF.

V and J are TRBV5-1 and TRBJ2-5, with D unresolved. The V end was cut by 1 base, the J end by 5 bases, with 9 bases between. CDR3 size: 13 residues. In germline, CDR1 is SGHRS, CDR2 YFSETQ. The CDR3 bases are TGCGCCAGCAGCTTGCAGGTCGGGGAGACCCAGTACTTC. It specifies CASSLQVGETQYF.